This T cell receptor (beta chain) appears in the sequencing data of a study of T-cell memory formation after mild COVID-19. Study-wide findings and caveats: There was no confirmation that second-wave clones peaking on day 37 were SARS-CoV-2 specific. Contracting CD4+ clones were located mainly in CM and EM, and CD8+ clones in EMRA. Clones contracting over day 15 to 85 were CD4/CD8 balanced, with later expanders leaning CD4+.

Amplification by 5'RACE using constant-segment primers produced TCR alpha and TCR beta cDNA libraries that carried sample barcodes and UMIs. MiXCR, applied by TCRdb to the 5' RACE reads, yields one record per CDR3 protein. The sample has 350,000 to 450,000 distinct CDR3 sequences; 25% to 30% are singletons. This clonotype was detected ten times or more. Its antigen is undetermined. The CDR3 sequence is 16 residues long. V was clipped by 2 bases and J by 2 bases; unmatched bases: 5. The germline CDR1 and CDR2 sequences are MNHNS and SASEGT. V and J are TRBV6-1 and TRBJ1-3, with TRBD1 identical over 8 bases. The TCR comes from an adult woman who had mild COVID-19 (a few samples of this study predate the infection). Cell type and time point are not known. The specimen sequenced was PBMCs or a T cell subset sorted from them (not recorded which). The CDR3 region has the DNA TGTGCCAGCAGTGAATGGGGACAGGCCCCTGGAAACACCATATATTTT. Amino acid sequence: CASSEWGQAPGNTIYF.